This T cell receptor (beta chain) appears in the sequencing data of a study of cytomegalovirus exposure and HLA in healthy donors. Points from the study as a whole: Analysis was carried out at a later point, and it linked a missense DCLRE1C variant to TCR beta V- and J-gene trimming.

As for this clone: Its cognate antigen is unknown. Within the sample, other DNA sequences also encode this same CDR3.

The PCR was carried out with 60 Vbeta primers and 13 Jbeta primers. Measured with immunoSEQ multiplex PCR; TCRdb has only the in-frame clones, and not every one. The repertoire holds 150,000 to 160,000 clones, with about 76% as singletons. Specimen: PBMCs. The TCR comes from a man aged 25-45 years in good health and CMV-seropositive.

As DNA, the CDR3 is TGTGCCAGCTCACCGGGCAGGGGACAAGAGACCCAGTACTTC. Translation: CASSPGRGQETQYF. The chain combines TRBV18 with TRBJ2-5, with D maybe TRBD1 (6 bases). Trimming removed 3 bases from V and 2 bases from J, with 10 bases in between. CDR3 length equals 14 residues. CDR1 is KGHSH and CDR2 is LQKENI in the germline V gene.